A selection of T cell receptor beta chains follows, all from one sample in a study of siplizumab effects on memory and regulatory T cells. Some clones are missing from TCRdb's copy, which holds only in-frame ones; the method was immunoSEQ multiplex PCR. Here the sample spans more than 95,000 clones, around 94% being singletons. The sequencing input was non-Treg CD4+ T cells sorted from blood. Source of these receptors: a human donor in good health. Both conserved end residues are part of each CDR3. D genes are given only for firm matches.

D: -
length: 16
V: TRBV9
J: TRBJ2-3
DNA: TGTGCCAGCAGCGTGGGGGGCGGGACGCTGACAGATACGCAGTATTTT
CDR3: CASSVGGGTLTDTQYF

D: -
length: 14
V: TRBV4-1
J: TRBJ2-5
DNA: TGCGCCAGCAGCCAAGTCCGGGACGCGGAGACCCAGTACTTC
CDR3: CASSQVRDAETQYF

D: TRBD2
length: 16
V: TRBV5-8
J: TRBJ2-1
DNA: TGTGCCAGCAGATCTGGGGGACTAGCGGATTACAATGAGCAGTTCTTC
CDR3: CASRSGGLADYNEQFF

D: -
length: 16
V: TRBV4-1
J: TRBJ2-3
DNA: TGCGCCAGCAGCCAAGTATCCACCCGGTTGTCGGATACGCAGTATTTT
CDR3: CASSQVSTRLSDTQYF

D: TRBD1
length: 16
V: TRBV2
J: TRBJ2-3
DNA: TGTGCCAGCAGTGTAGTCGGAAAACAGGGGGCAGATACGCAGTATTTT
CDR3: CASSVVGKQGADTQYF

D: -
length: 13
V: TRBV19
J: TRBJ1-2
DNA: TGTGCCAGTAGTATTGGCTTTAACTATGGCTACACCTTC
CDR3: CASSIGFNYGYTF

D: -
length: 15
V: TRBV6-1
J: TRBJ2-1
DNA: TGTGCCATCAAAGCGGGCGGGAACTCCTACAATGAGCAGTTCTTC
CDR3: CAIKAGGNSYNEQFF

D: -
length: 13
V: TRBV7-3
J: TRBJ2-1
DNA: TGTGCCAGCAGCTCCGATAGGGGAAATGAGCAGTTCTTC
CDR3: CASSSDRGNEQFF

D: -
length: 14
V: TRBV29-1
J: TRBJ2-2
DNA: TGCAGCGCCAATGAGGGGCCGAACACCGGGGAGCTGTTTTTT
CDR3: CSANEGPNTGELFF

D: TRBD1
length: 15
V: TRBV18
J: TRBJ1-1
DNA: TGTGCCAGCTCATTGACAGGGGGCGGGAGCACTGAAGCTTTCTTT
CDR3: CASSLTGGGSTEAFF

D: -
length: 12
V: TRBV6-5
J: TRBJ2-7
DNA: TGTGCCAGCAGCCGGCAAGGCTACGAGCAGTACTTC
CDR3: CASSRQGYEQYF

D: TRBD1
length: 14
V: TRBV7-9
J: TRBJ1-4
DNA: TGTGCCAGCAGCCCGGACAGGGCGAATGAAAAACTGTTTTTT
CDR3: CASSPDRANEKLFF

D: TRBD1
length: 15
V: TRBV5-6
J: TRBJ2-2
DNA: TGTGCCAGCAGCTTGGCCGACAGGGGGCACGGGGAGCTGTTTTTT
CDR3: CASSLADRGHGELFF